The 3 T cell receptor beta chains listed next were all sequenced from one sample in a study of cytomegalovirus exposure and HLA in healthy donors. Vbeta (60) and Jbeta (13) primers were used in the PCR. Some clones are missing from TCRdb's copy, which holds only in-frame ones; the method was immunoSEQ multiplex PCR. This table holds under 200,000 clones, roughly 80% found once. Material for sequencing was PBMCs. The receptors stem from a human donor in good health.

As DNA, the CDR3 is TGTGCCAGCAGCTCCGCCTACGAGCAGTACTTC. It is translated as CASSSAYEQYF. The chain employs TRBV7-2 and TRBJ2-7; D unclear. The CDR3 is 11 amino acids. Trimming stripped 4 bases from V and 2 bases from J, with 3 bases between. Per the germline V gene, CDR1 is SGHTA and CDR2 is FQGNSA. The variable domain in full, completed from reference TRBV7-2 and TRBJ2-7, reads GAGVSQSPSNKVTEKGKDVELRCDPISGHTALYWYRQSLGQGLEFLIYFQGNSAPDKSGLPSDRFSAERTGGSVSTLTIQRTQQEDSAVYLCASSSAYEQYFGPGTRLTVT.

Concerning this clone itself: The same CDR3 also results from other DNA sequences found in this sample. The V call is TRBV20-1, the J call TRBJ2-5; D is undetermined. V was clipped by 3 bases and J by 2 bases, with 4 bases between them. CDR3 length equals 11 residues. Germline-derived CDR1 and CDR2 are DFQATT and SNEGSKA (reference sequence). The CDR3 DNA follows: TGCAGTGCTAGGGCACAAGAGACCCAGTACTTC. Its translation: CSARAQETQYF.

This clone was seen just once. CDR3 sequence (DNA): TGTGCCAGCAAACCACCCGGGACAGGTTACGAGCAGTACTTC. This encodes CASKPPGTGYEQYF. The V and J genes are TRBV6-5 and TRBJ2-7; 8 bases fit TRBD1. The length of the CDR3 is 14 residues. Per germline, CDR1 MNHEY and CDR2 SVGAGI. J lost 4 bases, V lost 7 bases, and 9 bases had no gene match.